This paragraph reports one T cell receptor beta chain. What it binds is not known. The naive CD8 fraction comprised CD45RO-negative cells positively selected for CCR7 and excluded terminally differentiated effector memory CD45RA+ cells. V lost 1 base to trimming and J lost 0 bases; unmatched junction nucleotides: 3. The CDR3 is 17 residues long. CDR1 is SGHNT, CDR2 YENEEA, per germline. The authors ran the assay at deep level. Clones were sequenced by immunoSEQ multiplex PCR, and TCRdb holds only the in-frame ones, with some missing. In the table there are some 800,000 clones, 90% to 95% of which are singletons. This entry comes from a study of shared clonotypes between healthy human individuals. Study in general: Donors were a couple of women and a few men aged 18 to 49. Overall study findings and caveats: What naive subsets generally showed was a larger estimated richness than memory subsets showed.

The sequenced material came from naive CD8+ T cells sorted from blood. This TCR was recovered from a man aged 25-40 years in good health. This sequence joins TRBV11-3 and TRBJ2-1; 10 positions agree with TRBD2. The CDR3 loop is CASSLGASGSSYNEQFF. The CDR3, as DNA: TGTGCCAGCAGCTTAGGTGCTAGCGGGAGCTCCTACAATGAGCAGTTCTTC. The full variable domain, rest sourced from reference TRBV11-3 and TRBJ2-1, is EAGVVQSPRYKIIEKKQPVAFWCNPISGHNTLYWYLQNLGQGPELLIRYENEEAVDDSQLPKDRFSAERLKGVDSTLKIQPAELGDSAVYLCASSLGASGSSYNEQFFGPGTRLTVL.